These T cell receptor beta chains were read from a single sample in a study of radiation and T cells in renal cell carcinoma. Generated by immunoSEQ multiplex PCR, the TCRdb table keeps only in-frame clones and is missing some. The sample has just under 80,000 clones; 70% to 90% are singletons. The sequenced sample was blood, obtained from a patient whose treatment included radiotherapy and nephrectomy. These receptors all come from a woman in her forties or fifties with renal cell carcinoma. Each CDR3 is given with its conserved first and last residue. The D gene is left open where the match is weak. Size is omitted from some rows. Given values are once, few, many or a class for expanded clones.

>TRBJ2-1|-|TRBV6-5|-|14
TGTGCCAGCAGTTACCGACAGAACTACAATGAGCAGTTCTTC
CASSYRQNYNEQFF
>TRBJ1-6|TRBD1|TRBV6-5|-|14
TGTGCCAGCCGAAGGGAGGGGGCGGGTTCACCCCTCCACTTT
CASRREGAGSPLHF
>TRBJ1-2|TRBD1|TRBV28|-|16
TGTGCCAGCAATCTACAGGGGGGGATTGCTAACTATGGCTACACCTTC
CASNLQGGIANYGYTF
>TRBJ2-6|-|TRBV30|-|17
TGTGCCTGGAGTAGGGGGGGTCCCCTCTCTGGGGCCAACGTCCTGACTTTC
CAWSRGGPLSGANVLTF
>TRBJ2-6|TRBD2|TRBV27|-|20
TGTGCCAGCGCAGGACTTAGGGGAAATAGCGGGTTTCCTGGGGCCAACGTCCTGACTTTC
CASAGLRGNSGFPGANVLTF
>TRBJ2-7|-|TRBV6-5|-|14
TGTGCCAGCATTTTAGGGACGGAGGCCTACGAGCAGTACTTC
CASILGTEAYEQYF
>TRBJ1-5|TRBD1|TRBV2|-|18
TGTGCCAGCAGTGAACGGACAGGGTTCACAGGGCCCAATCAGCCCCAGCATTTT
CASSERTGFTGPNQPQHF
>TRBJ2-7|TRBD2|TRBV5-3|few|19
TGTGCCAGAAGCTTGCCTGGGACTAGCGGGAGGGCAGGGGTGTACGAGCAGTACTTC
CARSLPGTSGRAGVYEQYF
>TRBJ1-5|-|TRBV2|-|14
TGTGCCAGCAGAAGACAGTGGGGCTCTCAGCCCCAGCATTTT
CASRRQWGSQPQHF
>TRBJ1-2|-|TRBV28|-|16
TGTGCCAGCAGTTTGGCCGGGACACCGGAACCGGGAGGCTACACCTTC
CASSLAGTPEPGGYTF
>TRBJ2-7|-|TRBV20-1|once|11
TGCAGTGCTAGTTCGGGATACGAGCAGTACTTC
CSASSGYEQYF
>TRBJ2-7|-|TRBV7-8|-|14
TGTGCCAGCAGCTTAGTACAGGGACCCTACGAGCAGTACTTC
CASSLVQGPYEQYF
>TRBJ2-3|TRBD2|TRBV10-1|-|19
TGCGCCAGCAGTGAGTCACTAGCGGGAGACTGGGGCTACACAGATACGCAGTATTTT
CASSESLAGDWGYTDTQYF
>TRBJ2-3|-|TRBV27|-|16
TGTGCCAGCAGTTTCGGCGGGACAGTGGCGAGGGATACGCAGTATTTT
CASSFGGTVARDTQYF
>TRBJ2-7|TRBD2|TRBV19|once|14
TGTGCCAGTAGTATGAGGACTAGCAAAGGCGAGCAGTACTTC
CASSMRTSKGEQYF
>TRBJ2-7|TRBD1|TRBV7-2|-|14
TGTGCCAGCAGCCAAGGGACAGGATCCTACGAGCAGTACTTC
CASSQGTGSYEQYF
>TRBJ2-7|-|TRBV9|-|15
TGTGCCAGCAGCGCGAACCGGGAACCCGTTTACGAGCAGTACTTC
CASSANREPVYEQYF
>TRBJ1-2|-|TRBV11-2|-|17
TGTGCCAGCAGCTTAGGCCAGTGGGACGATCGATGGAGTGGCTACACCTTC
CASSLGQWDDRWSGYTF
>TRBJ1-3|-|TRBV5-1|-|15
TGCGCCAGCAGCTTGGGCCAGACGTGGGGAAACACCATATATTTT
CASSLGQTWGNTIYF
>TRBJ1-2|-|TRBV6-6|-|12
TGTGCCAGCAGTTACTCGACCGGGGGCTACACCTTC
CASSYSTGGYTF
>TRBJ1-6|-|TRBV7-2|once|17
TGTGCCAGCAGCTTGAGGGACCTTAGGGGAAATAATTCACCCCTCCACTTT
CASSLRDLRGNNSPLHF
>TRBJ1-4|-|TRBV7-2|-|14
TGTGCCAGCAGCCGGGGACTGAGTAATGAAAAACTGTTTTTT
CASSRGLSNEKLFF
>TRBJ2-2|-|TRBV6-1|once|11
TGTGCCGCGTGGGACACCGGGGAGCTGTTTTTT
CAAWDTGELFF
>TRBJ2-1|-|TRBV1|-|17
TGCACCAGCAGCCAAGAGCCTAGCGGGGGGGGCCCCAATGAGCAGTTCTTC
CTSSQEPSGGGPNEQFF
>TRBJ2-7|TRBD1|TRBV19|once|16
TGTGCCAGTAGTCCCCCGGGACAGCTAATTCCCTACGAGCAGTACTTC
CASSPPGQLIPYEQYF
>TRBJ2-3|TRBD1|TRBV6-6|-|16
TGTGCCAGCAGTACCCCGGGACAGGGATATACAGATACGCAGTATTTT
CASSTPGQGYTDTQYF
>TRBJ2-1|TRBD1|TRBV11-3|-|15
TGTGCCAGCAGCACCGGGACAGGGGGAAACAATGAGCAGTTCTTC
CASSTGTGGNNEQFF
>TRBJ2-3|-|TRBV28|-|17
TGTGCCAGCAGTTTAGGGCAGCCGACCCTTAGCACAGATACGCAGTATTTT
CASSLGQPTLSTDTQYF
>TRBJ2-3|TRBD2|TRBV7-2|-|17
TGTGCCAGCAGCACGGGACTAGCGGGGGGCCGAACAGATACGCAGTATTTT
CASSTGLAGGRTDTQYF
>TRBJ2-7|-|TRBV7-2|-|13
TGTGCCAGCAGCTTACCAGGGATCGACGAGCAGTACTTC
CASSLPGIDEQYF
>TRBJ2-7|TRBD1|TRBV6-1|-|15
TGTGCCAGCAGTGAAGGGGCAGGGGGTTCGGTAGAGCAGTACTTC
CASSEGAGGSVEQYF
>TRBJ1-2|-|TRBV19|-|12
TGTGCCAGTAGTCTACAGTTTACTGGCTACACCTTC
CASSLQFTGYTF
>TRBJ2-2|-|TRBV5-1|-|16
TGCGCCAGCAGCTTGCCCGGGGCGGGGAACACCGGGGAGCTGTTTTTT
CASSLPGAGNTGELFF
>TRBJ2-1|-|TRBV6-1|-|14
TGTGCCAGCAGTGAGGGTCGCTTGTTGAATGAGCAGTTCTTC
CASSEGRLLNEQFF
>TRBJ2-7|-|TRBV19|-|15
TGTGCCAGTACAGAAGACCGGGACAATTTAAACGAGCAGTACTTC
CASTEDRDNLNEQYF
>TRBJ1-1|TRBD1|TRBV7-2|-|16
TGTGCCAGCACCATGGGACAGGGGGCAATTAACACTGAAGCTTTCTTT
CASTMGQGAINTEAFF
>TRBJ1-4|-|TRBV29-1|few|11
TGCAGCGGTCACTGGGGCACAAAACTGTTTTTT
CSGHWGTKLFF
>TRBJ1-1|TRBD1|TRBV4-2|-|15
TGTGCCAGCAGCCCGTACAGGGGCCAGAACACTGAAGCTTTCTTT
CASSPYRGQNTEAFF
>TRBJ1-4|-|TRBV19|-|12
TGTGCCAGTAGGAGGGTGGGAGAAAAACTGTTTTTT
CASRRVGEKLFF
>TRBJ2-1|-|TRBV11-1|-|13
TGTGCCAGCAGCTTAGCCCCAGGAAATGAGCAGTTCTTC
CASSLAPGNEQFF
>TRBJ1-1|-|TRBV6-1|-|16
TGTGCCAGCAGTGAAGCAGTTCTACTAAGGGATTATGAAGCTTTCTTT
CASSEAVLLRDYEAFF
>TRBJ2-5|-|TRBV5-1|once|13
TGCGCCAGCAGCTTGGGACGGGAAGAGACCCAGTACTTC
CASSLGREETQYF
>TRBJ2-7|TRBD2|TRBV7-2|-|15
TGTGCCAGCAGCTTCTTTGCGGGAGGGATCTACGAGCAGTACTTC
CASSFFAGGIYEQYF
>TRBJ1-6|-|TRBV4-3|-|15
TGCGCCAGCAGCCTTACGACAGGCGATAATTCACCCCTCCACTTT
CASSLTTGDNSPLHF
>TRBJ1-4|TRBD1|TRBV5-6|-|15
TGTGCCAGCAGCCCCTGGGACAGGGGAATCGAAAAACTGTTTTTT
CASSPWDRGIEKLFF
>TRBJ1-1|TRBD1|TRBV2|-|14
TGTGCCAGCAGTGTGGACAGGGAGGTCACTGAAGCTTTCTTT
CASSVDREVTEAFF
>TRBJ1-2|TRBD1|TRBV5-1|-|12
TGCGCCAGCAGTCCGGGGACAGTTGGCTACACCTTC
CASSPGTVGYTF
>TRBJ1-5|TRBD1|TRBV28|-|14
TGTGCCAGCAGCAAGGACAGGGGCAATCAGCCCCAGCATTTT
CASSKDRGNQPQHF
>TRBJ2-2|TRBD2|TRBV5-4|-|16
TGTGCCAGCAGATTGGGGGGCGGGAGGTCCGGCGGGGAGCTGTTTTTT
CASRLGGGRSGGELFF
>TRBJ2-7|TRBD2|TRBV19|-|14
TGTGCCAGTAGTCAAACTAGCGTCTCCTACGAGCAGTACTTC
CASSQTSVSYEQYF
>TRBJ2-5|-|TRBV30|-|11
TGTGCCTGGAGTGTCGGAAAGACCCAGTACTTC
CAWSVGKTQYF
>TRBJ1-3|-|TRBV28|-|17
TGTGCCAGCACCCGTTCGGGGGGCCTCAGCTCTGGAAACACCATATATTTT
CASTRSGGLSSGNTIYF
>TRBJ1-1|-|TRBV2|-|13
TGTGCCATATGGGAGGAGTCGGACACTGAAGCTTTCTTT
CAIWEESDTEAFF
>TRBJ1-3|-|TRBV5-5|-|16
TGTGCCAGCAACTCGCTCAGGGAACTCTCTGGAAACACCATATATTTT
CASNSLRELSGNTIYF
>TRBJ1-4|-|TRBV7-9|-|15
TGTGCCAGCAGCCCCACCGGGGGCGTAAAGGAAAAACTGTTTTTT
CASSPTGGVKEKLFF
>TRBJ2-1|-|TRBV25-1|-|14
TGTGCCAGCAGTGAAACCCTTCAAAGCAGTGAGCAGTTCTTC
CASSETLQSSEQFF
>TRBJ1-4|-|TRBV7-9|-|13
TGTGCCAGCAGCGTGGAGAGGGGCGAAAAACTGTTTTTT
CASSVERGEKLFF
>TRBJ1-4|-|TRBV6-6|-|13
TGTGCCAGCAGTTACTCGAGCGACGAAAAACTGTTTTTT
CASSYSSDEKLFF
>TRBJ1-4|-|TRBV4-3|-|17
TGCGCCAGCAGCCGAACGGGGCCAGGGTTAGCTAATGAAAAACTGTTTTTT
CASSRTGPGLANEKLFF
>TRBJ1-4|-|TRBV10-2|-|15
TGCGCCAGCAGTGAGTCGGGTGGAACTAATGAAAAACTGTTTTTT
CASSESGGTNEKLFF